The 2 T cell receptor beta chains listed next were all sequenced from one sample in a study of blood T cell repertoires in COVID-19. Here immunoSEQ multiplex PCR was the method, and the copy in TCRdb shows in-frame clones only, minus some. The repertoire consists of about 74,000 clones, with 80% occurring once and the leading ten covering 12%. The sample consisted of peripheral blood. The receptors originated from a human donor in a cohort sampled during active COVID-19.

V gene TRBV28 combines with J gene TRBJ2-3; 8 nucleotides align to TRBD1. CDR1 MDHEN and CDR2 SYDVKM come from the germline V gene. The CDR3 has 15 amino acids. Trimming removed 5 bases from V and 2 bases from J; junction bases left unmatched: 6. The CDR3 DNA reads TGTGCCAGCAGTCCCTACAGGGGGTTCACAGATACGCAGTATTTT. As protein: CASSPYRGFTDTQYF.

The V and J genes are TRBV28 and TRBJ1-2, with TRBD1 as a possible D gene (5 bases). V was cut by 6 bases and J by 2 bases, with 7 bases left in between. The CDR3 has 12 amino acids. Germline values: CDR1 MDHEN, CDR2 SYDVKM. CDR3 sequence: CASRKGNYGYTF. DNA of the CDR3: TGTGCCAGCAGGAAGGGGAACTATGGCTACACCTTC.